These T cell receptor beta chains were read from a single sample in a study of vaccination and CD4 T cells after COVID-19. For these TCRs, the target antigens are not known. TCRdb called the PCR reads again in MiXCR, with one record for every CDR3 protein. The sample records roughly 15,000 distinct CDR3 sequences, less than 50% being singletons. Sequenced sample: CD4+ T cells from blood, cultured in vitro. The receptor set was obtained from a human donor who had recovered from COVID-19. CDR3s include the opening cysteine and the closing phenylalanine or tryptophan. Clone size, where shown, is once, few, many, or a class for clones that have expanded.

clone size: once
V gene: TRBV11-3
J gene: TRBJ2-2
CDR3 protein: CASGTGAPTGELFF

clone size: NA
V gene: TRBV19
J gene: TRBJ1-2
CDR3 protein: CATGTDSYGYTF

clone size: NA
V gene: TRBV7-9
J gene: TRBJ2-1
CDR3 protein: CASSLDVEQFF

clone size: few
V gene: TRBV7-9
J gene: TRBJ1-2
CDR3 protein: CASSSTFGTGVGYTF

clone size: NA
V gene: TRBV20-1
J gene: TRBJ2-3
CDR3 protein: CSARDIGYSTDTQYF

clone size: medium-sized
V gene: TRBV6-2/TRBV6-3
J gene: TRBJ1-5
CDR3 protein: CASSYRLGQPQHF

clone size: NA
V gene: TRBV6-1
J gene: TRBJ2-7
CDR3 protein: CASSAESQGEQYF

clone size: NA
V gene: TRBV24-1
J gene: TRBJ2-7
CDR3 protein: CATTEDPYSYEQYF

clone size: NA
V gene: TRBV6-1
J gene: TRBJ2-1
CDR3 protein: CASSEYLTSPNEQFF

clone size: NA
V gene: TRBV27
J gene: TRBJ2-7
CDR3 protein: CASSPGQVMVEQYF

clone size: NA
V gene: TRBV12-3/TRBV12-4
J gene: TRBJ2-1
CDR3 protein: CASSLAYSYNEQFF

clone size: few
V gene: TRBV18
J gene: TRBJ2-3
CDR3 protein: CASSLGTSGTGTDTQYF

clone size: NA
V gene: TRBV7-3
J gene: TRBJ2-5
CDR3 protein: CASSLRPGLGVGETQYF

clone size: NA
V gene: TRBV2
J gene: TRBJ2-6
CDR3 protein: CASSAAGRSGANVLTF

clone size: NA
V gene: TRBV24-1
J gene: TRBJ2-1
CDR3 protein: CATSTTSGGWGEQFF

clone size: once
V gene: TRBV7-2
J gene: TRBJ1-2
CDR3 protein: CASSPKVTSSNYGYTF

clone size: NA
V gene: TRBV5-1
J gene: TRBJ2-5
CDR3 protein: CASNPGTGEETQYF

clone size: few
V gene: TRBV6-1
J gene: TRBJ2-3
CDR3 protein: CASSELAGGPDTQYF

clone size: NA
V gene: TRBV20-1
J gene: TRBJ1-3
CDR3 protein: CSARSYSGNTIYF

clone size: NA
V gene: TRBV7-2
J gene: TRBJ2-5
CDR3 protein: CASSPPGLAFKETQYF

clone size: few
V gene: TRBV20-1
J gene: TRBJ2-7
CDR3 protein: CSARLAGGSYEQYF

clone size: NA
V gene: TRBV4-2
J gene: TRBJ1-6
CDR3 protein: CASSQELTGDNSPLHF

clone size: NA
V gene: TRBV7-9
J gene: TRBJ2-1
CDR3 protein: CASSPHGSYNEQFF

clone size: few
V gene: TRBV20-1
J gene: TRBJ2-1
CDR3 protein: CSALRTRSYNEQFF

clone size: NA
V gene: TRBV6-1
J gene: TRBJ1-5
CDR3 protein: CASSRYSNQPQHF

clone size: few
V gene: TRBV7-9
J gene: TRBJ2-3
CDR3 protein: CASSLAAGWWLAGGRDTQYF

clone size: few
V gene: TRBV21-1
J gene: TRBJ2-7
CDR3 protein: CAPAGTGPKREGPEQYF

clone size: NA
V gene: TRBV28
J gene: TRBJ2-7
CDR3 protein: CASSLYTGGEQYF